A single sample is the source of the 32 T cell receptor beta chains below, sequenced in a study of blood T cell repertoires in COVID-19. Repertoires were generated with immunoSEQ multiplex PCR, while TCRdb's copy carries only in-frame clones and drops some. The sample has around 100,000 clones; roughly 90% are singletons. Specimen: peripheral blood. Receptors originate from a human donor with active COVID-19. The donor label of this sample is uncertain.

The table lists this clone with a count of one. The chain is built from TRBV2 and TRBJ2-5; no reliable D call. This CDR3 comprises 13 residues. Germline CDR1 reads SNHLY; CDR2 reads FYNNEI. Trimming removed 7 bases at V and 3 bases at J, with 12 bases between. CDR3 residues: CASMTRSKETQYF. Here the CDR3 DNA reads TGTGCCAGCATGACAAGATCTAAAGAGACCCAGTACTTC.

The rearrangement links TRBV19 to TRBJ2-3, with TRBD2 identical over 8 bases. V shed 8 bases and J 4 bases; nucleotides not matched to a gene: 2. This CDR3 contains 12 residues. Germline CDR1 is LNHDA and CDR2 is SQIVND (reference sequence). This CDR3 is CASGLAADTQYF. The CDR3 nucleotides read TGTGCCAGTGGACTAGCCGCAGATACGCAGTATTTT.

This rearrangement joins TRBV6-5 to TRBJ2-3; tentative D call: TRBD1 (5 bases). CDR1 is MNHEY and CDR2 is SVGAGI in the germline V gene. This CDR3 region has 14 residues. V was cut by 6 bases and J by 5 bases, with 15 bases left in between. The CDR3 DNA is TGTGCCAGCAGATTAAGGGGATCAGGAGATACGCAGTATTTT. Its protein product is CASRLRGSGDTQYF.

This chain uses TRBV6-1 with TRBJ2-1; no definite D call. V gave up 2 bases and J gave up 6 bases, with 5 bases separating them. CDR3 length: 12 residues. CDR1 is MNHNS and CDR2 is SASEGT in the germline V gene. The chain's CDR3 is CASSEYSNEQFF. As DNA, the CDR3 is TGTGCCAGCAGTGAATATAGCAATGAGCAGTTCTTC.

This rearrangement joins TRBV18 to TRBJ1-2; D unclear. The CDR3 extends over 12 amino acids. From germline, CDR1 is KGHSH and CDR2 LQKENI. Between the trimmed V and J ends, which lost 2 bases and 7 bases, there was a span of 8 bases. DNA of the CDR3: TGTGCCAGCTCACCAGGAGGGTCTGGCTACACCTTC. Protein sequence: CASSPGGSGYTF.

The rearrangement uses TRBV7-2 and TRBJ1-2; the match to TRBD1 covers 7 bases. Per germline, CDR1 SGHTA and CDR2 FQGNSA. This CDR3 comprises 13 residues. Losses at the gene ends were 5 bases for V and 2 bases for J; bases not matched to a gene: 2. This chain's CDR3 is CASSQGQNYGYTF. DNA of the CDR3: TGTGCCAGCAGCCAGGGACAGAACTATGGCTACACCTTC.

This clone has just a few counts. The V and J genes are TRBV18 and TRBJ2-7; 11 bases are a match to TRBD1. The CDR3 consists of 16 residues. Unmatched junction bases numbered 12, after V lost 6 bases and J lost 5 bases. Germline CDR1 and CDR2: KGHSH and LQKENI. CDR3 coding DNA: TGTGCCAGCTCGCGCACCCGGACAGGGGGCGGAAACGAGCAGTACTTC. Its protein product is CASSRTRTGGGNEQYF.

This clone showed up just once. The chain has TRBV9 and TRBJ1-1, with D possibly being TRBD1 (6 bases). Trimming took 0 bases from V and 5 from J, leaving 14 bases between them. The CDR3 runs to 15 residues. The germline gives CDR1 SGDLS, CDR2 YYNGEE. The CDR3 region is CASSVGGLLLTEAFF. The CDR3 coding sequence is TGTGCCAGCAGCGTAGGGGGGCTACTGTTGACTGAAGCTTTCTTT.

The gene calls are TRBV6-2 or TRBV6-3 and TRBJ2-7; 9 nucleotides align to TRBD1. V gave up 5 bases and J gave up 3 bases; unmatched junction bases: 2. There are 13 residues in the CDR3. Germline V CDR1 and CDR2: MNHEY, SVGEGT. CDR3 residues: CASSGTGLYEQYF. The CDR3 nucleotides are TGTGCCAGCAGTGGGACAGGGCTCTACGAGCAGTACTTC.

This clone was observed a handful of times. The rearrangement uses TRBV9 and TRBJ2-7; D remains ambiguous. Germline CDR1 and CDR2: SGDLS and YYNGEE. Between the trimmed V and J ends, which lost 4 bases and 4 bases, there was a span of 18 bases. CDR3 size: 15 residues. The CDR3 loop reads CASSPPLGGVYEQYF. The CDR3, as DNA: TGTGCCAGCAGCCCACCCCTTGGCGGAGTTTACGAGCAGTACTTC.

The chain combines TRBV7-2 with TRBJ2-7; 13 bases agree with TRBD2. The CDR3 runs 15 residues. The J segment lost 3 bases and the V segment lost 3 bases, leaving 2 bases of the junction unmatched. Germline CDR1 SGHTA, CDR2 FQGNSA. The CDR3 reads CASSFWTSGGYEQYF. The CDR3 bases are TGTGCCAGCAGCTTCTGGACTAGCGGGGGCTACGAGCAGTACTTC.

The rearrangement links TRBV19 to TRBJ2-1; 7 bases map to TRBD2. The CDR3 loop spans 14 amino acids. J gave up 5 bases and V 3 bases, and 4 bases lay outside the gene matches. CDR1 and CDR2 (germline): LNHDA, SQIVND (reference sequence). CDR3 DNA sequence: TGTGCCAGTAGTATGGCAGGGAGGGACAATGAGCAGTTCTTC. This encodes CASSMAGRDNEQFF.

This clone came up a few times. The chain joins TRBV2 to TRBJ2-2, with TRBD2 matching 10 bases. The CDR3 covers 15 residues. Losses at the gene ends were 4 bases for V and 7 bases for J; bases not matched to a gene: 6. CDR1 is SNHLY and CDR2 is FYNNEI in the germline V gene. Here the CDR3 DNA reads TGTGCCAGCAGTGCCAGCGGGGGGGAAGTCGGGGAGCTGTTTTTT. It specifies CASSASGGEVGELFF.

The chain combines TRBV3-1 (or the pseudogene TRBV3-2) with TRBJ2-1; 10 bases fit TRBD1. This CDR3 comprises 15 residues. Per the germline V gene, CDR1 is LGHDT and CDR2 is YNNKEL (reference sequence). V gave up 4 bases and J gave up 5 bases; unmatched junction bases: 5. The CDR3 nucleotides are TGTGCCAGCAGCCTGGGGACAGGGGTGAACAATGAGCAGTTCTTC. Protein product: CASSLGTGVNNEQFF.

The V gene is TRBV11-2, the J gene TRBJ2-3; weak D call: TRBD1 (6 bases). CDR1 and CDR2 from the germline V gene are SGHAT and FQNNGV. Trimming took off 3 bases at V and 1 base at J, with 14 bases between the two ends. CDR3 length: 16 amino acids. The CDR3: CASSFTGQSRTDTQYF. The CDR3 region has the DNA TGTGCCAGCAGCTTCACCGGACAGTCCCGCACAGATACGCAGTATTTT.

J is TRBJ1-2 and V is TRBV5-1, with D possibly TRBD1 on 6 matching bases. V was trimmed by 5 bases and J by 6 bases, leaving 20 bases between them. Germline CDR1 reads SGHRS; CDR2 reads YFSETQ. The CDR3 covers 15 residues. The CDR3 spells CASSYTGTQDDGYTF. In nucleotides, the CDR3 is TGCGCCAGCAGTTACACAGGGACCCAGGACGATGGCTACACCTTC.

The chain combines TRBV12-5 with TRBJ1-4, with unresolved D. Germline loops: CDR1 LGHNT, CDR2 FRNRAP. The CDR3 runs to 12 residues. V lost 5 bases and J lost 8, with 9 bases in between. The CDR3 sequence is CASGPPLEKLFF. The CDR3 coding sequence is TGTGCTAGTGGTCCCCCGTTAGAAAAACTGTTTTTT.

The chain combines TRBV27 with TRBJ2-7, with TRBD2 as a possible D gene (7 bases). The V and J ends lost 6 bases and 0 bases respectively, with 12 bases between them. Per the germline V gene, CDR1 is MNHEY and CDR2 is SMNVEV (reference sequence). This CDR3 spans 14 amino acids. CDR3 sequence: CASRVRGASYEQYF. The CDR3 nucleotides read TGTGCCAGCAGGGTTCGGGGGGCCTCCTACGAGCAGTACTTC.

The chain is built from TRBV4-1 and TRBJ2-7; D call uncertain. The V gene lost 1 base and the J gene lost 0 bases, with 10 bases spanning the gap. Per germline, CDR1 MGHRA and CDR2 YSYEKL. The CDR3 consists of 15 residues. The CDR3 DNA sequence: TGCGCCAGCAGCCAAGGCGAACGGAGCTCCTACGAGCAGTACTTC. This sequence encodes CASSQGERSSYEQYF.

This clone was recorded only once. The chain couples TRBV5-1 to TRBJ1-2, with 10 positions matching TRBD1. Germline V gene sequence: CDR1 SGHRS, CDR2 YFSETQ. V lost 0 bases to trimming and J lost 8 bases; unmatched junction nucleotides: 4. The CDR3 is 14 amino acids. As DNA, the CDR3 is TGCGCCAGCAGCTTGGGACAGGGGGCGGTGGGCTACACCTTC. Translated: CASSLGQGAVGYTF.

The chain employs TRBV6-5 and TRBJ2-1; TRBD2 aligns across 10 bases. The CDR3 is made up of 13 amino acids. V shed 8 bases and J 9 bases; nucleotides not matched to a gene: 7. Germline V gene data show CDR1 as MNHEY and CDR2 as SVGAGI. The CDR3 DNA is TGTGCCAGCTTGGGCAGCGGGGGGGGTGAGCAGTTCTTC. Amino acids: CASLGSGGGEQFF.

This chain uses TRBV4-2 with TRBJ2-2; perhaps TRBD2 as D (5 bases). Germline V gives CDR1 LGHNA, CDR2 YNFKEQ. The CDR3 runs 15 residues. Trimming removed 1 base from V and 9 bases from J, with 15 bases in between. As DNA, the CDR3 is TGTGCCAGCAGCCAAGGGTCCGAGGGTGGTAGGGAGCTGTTTTTT. Translated: CASSQGSEGGRELFF.

The rearrangement uses TRBV10-3 and TRBJ2-2, with 10 bases fitting TRBD1. This CDR3 spans 17 amino acids. Germline trimming cut 4 bases from V and 1 base from J; bases unmatched to any gene: 6. In germline, CDR1 is ENHRY, CDR2 SYGVKD. The CDR3 bases are TGTGCCATCAGTGTAAAAGGGGACAGGGGGAACACCGGGGAGCTGTTTTTT. It translates to CAISVKGDRGNTGELFF.

The V call is TRBV11-2, the J call TRBJ2-3; 7 bases are shared with TRBD1. The germline gives CDR1 SGHAT, CDR2 FQNNGV. This CDR3 comprises 14 residues. With V trimmed by 4 bases and J by 7 bases, 8 bases remained unmatched. DNA for the CDR3: TGTGCCAGCAGCTCAAGGGCCAGGGGGAATACGCAGTATTTT. It translates to CASSSRARGNTQYF.

This chain joins TRBV5-1 and TRBJ2-3, with 10 bases identical to TRBD1. The CDR3 has 17 amino acids. Germline CDR1 and CDR2: SGHRS and YFSETQ. Trimming removed 3 bases from V and 0 bases from J; junction bases left unmatched: 7. The CDR3 nucleotides read TGCGCCAGCAGCTGGGGGTCGGGACAGGGGAGCACAGATACGCAGTATTTT. This codes for CASSWGSGQGSTDTQYF.

The chain carries TRBV24-1 and TRBJ2-1; a possible D gene is TRBD1 (6 bases). Germline CDR1 reads KGHDR; CDR2 reads SFDVKD. The CDR3 contains 17 residues. The V and J ends lost 3 bases and 3 bases respectively, with 17 bases between them. As DNA, the CDR3 is TGTGCCACCAGTGATCGTACAACAGGGATTAACTACAATGAGCAGTTCTTC. Its translation: CATSDRTTGINYNEQFF.

The V and J genes are TRBV28 and TRBJ2-1, with D perhaps TRBD2 (7 bases). V was trimmed by 7 bases and J by 5 bases, leaving 18 bases between them. The CDR3 sequence is 15 residues long. Germline CDR1 MDHEN, CDR2 SYDVKM. CDR3 residues: CASTRGGGAHNEQFF. In DNA form, the CDR3 reads TGTGCCAGCACAAGGGGAGGGGGGGCCCACAATGAGCAGTTCTTC.

V gene TRBV7-2 combines with J gene TRBJ1-1; D remains unclear. CDR1 SGHTA and CDR2 FQGNSA come from the germline V gene. The CDR3 covers 14 residues. The germline V and J ends were trimmed by 3 bases and 2 bases, with 10 bases remaining between them. Here the CDR3 DNA reads TGTGCCAGCAGCTTGAGGGAGGGTAACACTGAAGCTTTCTTT. Translating gives CASSLREGNTEAFF.

This chain uses TRBV28 with TRBJ1-1; no definite D call. Germline CDR1 MDHEN, CDR2 SYDVKM. V lost 5 bases to trimming and J lost 10 bases, with 14 bases between them. The CDR3 covers 12 residues. CDR3 residues: CASSPKPQAAFF. As DNA, the CDR3 is TGTGCCAGCAGTCCTAAGCCGCAGGCAGCTTTCTTT. Filled out from reference TRBV28 and TRBJ1-1, the complete variable domain reads DVKVTQSSRYLVKRTGEKVFLECVQDMDHENMFWYRQDPGLGLRLIYFSYDVKMKEKGDIPEGYSVSREKKERFSLILESASTNQTSMYLCASSPKPQAAFFGQGTRLTVV.

The J gene is TRBJ2-2, the V gene TRBV12-3 or TRBV12-4, with a possible D match to TRBD1 (5 bases). Trimming left V 5 bases short and J 7 bases short, with 8 bases between. The CDR3 has 12 residues. CDR3 DNA sequence: TGTGCCAGCAGTGTTGACAGCGGGGAGCTGTTTTTT. As protein: CASSVDSGELFF.

Only a few counts were recorded for this clone. The chain carries TRBV5-1 and TRBJ1-1, with 12 bases aligning to TRBD1. The CDR3 runs to 14 residues. V shed 7 bases and J 2 bases; nucleotides not matched to a gene: 3. Germline CDR1 is SGHRS and CDR2 is YFSETQ. CDR3 amino acids: CASAGTGGNTEAFF. The CDR3 DNA follows: TGCGCCAGCGCCGGGACAGGGGGCAACACTGAAGCTTTCTTT.

This chain joins TRBV29-1 and TRBJ1-5; maybe TRBD1 (6 bases). CDR3 length equals 14 residues. Looked up from germline, CDR1 is SQVTM and CDR2 is ANQGSEA. Deletions cut 4 bases from V and 5 bases from J, with 15 bases between. CDR3: CSVAKGERDQPQHF. The DNA of the CDR3 is TGCAGCGTTGCGAAGGGGGAGAGGGATCAGCCCCAGCATTTT.